This T cell receptor beta chain was captured by sequencing in a study of CD39 and CD103 CD8 tumor-infiltrating T cells (dated 2018 in TCRdb). Context from the whole study: Repertoire comparisons were shown for an HPV-positive HNSCC, an HPV-negative HNSCC, an ovarian cancer and a melanoma patient. Repertoires of CD8 TIL subsets defined by CD103 and CD39 were compared with peripheral memory CD8 T cells by TCRbeta CDR3 deep sequencing. General study outcomes and caveats: DP TIL clonotypes were rarely found in blood or uninvolved lymph node, whereas DN TIL clonotypes largely overlapped peripheral memory CD8 repertoires. Compared with DN and SP CD8 TILs and with blood memory CD8 T cells, DP CD8 TILs appeared more oligoclonal, with the top 30 clonotypes covering roughly 50-90%.

Genomic DNA was extracted with the DNeasy Blood and Tissue Kit from roughly 10,000 to 100,000 sorted cells per subset. TCRbeta V-J or V-D-J regions were sequenced and mapped by the immunoSEQ service, with coverage above 10x per sample. The paper's data handling went like this. Analysis was limited to productive rearrangements exported from the immunoSEQ Analyzer platform, and clonality was evaluated on the 500 most abundant clones. The Morisita-Horn similarity index and the Jaccard index were used to quantify repertoire overlap between populations. Morisita-Horn similarity between CD8 T-cell subset TCR repertoires was measured in about 6 cancer patients. The table comes from immuneACCESS by way of TCRdb, which keeps in-frame sequences with V and J called. Part of the clones is missing from these tables; in studies checked, under half for an unresolved V gene and the rest for unknown reasons. From that table come the V and J calls and clone size; the DNA was used to work out D and trimming. Recorded for this sample are about 17,000 clones; about 89% of them occurred a single time. The ten biggest clones cover 3.5% to 5% of the sample.

The CDR3 goes from the cysteine to the phenylalanine over 17 residues. Of the read, only the CDR3 DNA is kept; its 51 bases are in frame from base 1. A distance of 15 bases separates the germline ends of V and J, which lose 6 bases and 0 bases respectively. CDR1 and CDR2 are drawn from the germline V gene: SNHLY, FYNNEI. With respect to this clone: The clone's antigen remains unknown. Nothing much larger sits one base from this clone, and base qualities are not available.

Patients were not receiving therapy at sample collection, though earlier treatments ranged from chemotherapy, radiotherapy, surgery and immunotherapy to none. After thawing, cells were enriched for T lymphocytes using a negative-selection kit, and EpCAM beads were added for tumor-infiltrating lymphocytes. Memory CD8 T cells were sorted as CD8+CD4-CD45RA- cells irrespective of CCR7 expression. Peripheral blood mononuclear cells were isolated by Ficoll-Paque PLUS gradient and cryopreserved before analysis. On a FACSAria II, each population was sorted to more than 97% purity, and the resulting cell pellets were frozen for TCR sequencing with no culture step.

Sequenced material: CD8+ T cells sorted from blood. In light of the paper, this sample's cell subset or site label describes: total memory CD8 T cells (CD45RA-CCR7+/-) from blood or uninvolved lymph node. This TCR was sampled from a human donor with head and neck squamous cell carcinoma. The V and J genes are TRBV2 and TRBJ1-6; TRBD1 is a weak D gene call, 5 bases matching. The CDR3 sequence is CASSAGTASSYNSPLHF. In nucleotides, the sequence is TGTGCCAGCAGCGCTGGGACCGCGAGCTCCTATAATTCACCCCTCCACTTT.